A selection of T cell receptor beta chains follows, all from one sample in a study of T-cell memory formation after mild COVID-19. TCRdb independently ran MiXCR on the 5' RACE reads; one entry per CDR3 protein. The profile shows hundreds of thousands of distinct CDR3 sequences, about a fifth of them singletons. Sample: PBMCs or a T cell subset sorted from them (not recorded which). The receptors come from an adult woman who had mild COVID-19 (a few samples of this study predate the infection). Cell type and time point are not known. Both conserved end residues are part of each CDR3.

TRBV5-1,TRBJ2-1,CASSATGTRYNEQFF
TRBV7-2,TRBJ1-5,CASSREIAGQPQHF
TRBV9,TRBJ2-7,CASSVDGSSYEQYF
TRBV7-6,TRBJ2-5,CASSPEGNWETQYF
TRBV30,TRBJ2-2,CARDRDTPGTGELFF
TRBV12-3/TRBV12-4,TRBJ2-1,CASSSRSGITYNEQFF
TRBV7-9,TRBJ2-3,CASSRDLPTQYF
TRBV7-9,TRBJ2-1,CASSPRTSGRLGSYNEQFF
TRBV18,TRBJ2-7,CASSPELAGTYEQYF
TRBV12-3/TRBV12-4,TRBJ1-1,CDSSFRGNTEAFF